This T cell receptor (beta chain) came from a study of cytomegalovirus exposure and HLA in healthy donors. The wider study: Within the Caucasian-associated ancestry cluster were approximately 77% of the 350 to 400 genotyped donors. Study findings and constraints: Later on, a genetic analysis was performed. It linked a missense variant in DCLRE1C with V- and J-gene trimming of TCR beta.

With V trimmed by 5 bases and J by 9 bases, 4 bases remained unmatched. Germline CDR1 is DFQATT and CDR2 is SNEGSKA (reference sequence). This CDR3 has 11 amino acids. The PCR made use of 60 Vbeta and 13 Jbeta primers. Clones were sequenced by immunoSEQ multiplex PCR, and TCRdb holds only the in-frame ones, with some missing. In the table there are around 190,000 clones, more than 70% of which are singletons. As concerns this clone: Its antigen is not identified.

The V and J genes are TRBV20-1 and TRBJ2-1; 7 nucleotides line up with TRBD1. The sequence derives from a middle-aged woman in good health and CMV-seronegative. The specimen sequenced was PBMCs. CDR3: CSADRDGEQFF. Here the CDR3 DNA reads TGCAGTGCTGACAGGGACGGTGAGCAGTTCTTC.